A selection of T cell receptor beta chains follows, all from one sample in a study of spatial heterogeneity in lung cancer. MiXCR was run by TCRdb on the 5' RACE reads, yielding one entry per CDR3 protein. The table shows 6,900 or so distinct CDR3 sequences, with approximately 12% occurring only once. The sample consisted of lung tumor tissue, taken at surgery. Receptors were obtained from a male donor with early-stage non-small cell lung cancer. Both conserved end residues are part of each CDR3. A D gene is named only where the DNA matches it firmly. Where a row states a size, it is once, few, many or the class of an expanded clone; other rows omit it.

V: TRBV5-1
D: TRBD2
J: TRBJ2-7
size: few
CDR3: CASTQLSGSDEQYF
DNA: TGCGCCAGCACCCAACTTAGCGGGAGCGACGAGCAGTACTTC

V: TRBV29-1
D: TRBD2
J: TRBJ2-1
size: -
CDR3: CSPRLAGGRVNEQFF
DNA: TGCAGCCCTAGACTAGCGGGAGGGCGGGTCAATGAGCAGTTCTTC

V: TRBV12-3/TRBV12-4
D: -
J: TRBJ2-5
size: -
CDR3: CASSFGGGLETQYF
DNA: TGTGCCAGCAGTTTTGGAGGGGGCTTGGAGACCCAGTACTTC

V: TRBV5-1
D: -
J: TRBJ1-4
size: many
CDR3: CASSSRVWGGGINEKLFF
DNA: TGCGCCAGCAGCTCCAGGGTATGGGGCGGCGGAATAAATGAAAAACTGTTTTTT

V: TRBV7-9
D: -
J: TRBJ2-5
size: medium-sized
CDR3: CASSFGTETQYF
DNA: TGTGCCAGCAGCTTTGGTACCGAGACCCAGTACTTC

V: TRBV11-3
D: -
J: TRBJ2-1
size: medium-sized
CDR3: CASSRRGSYNEQFF
DNA: TGTGCCAGCAGCCGCCGGGGGTCCTACAATGAGCAGTTCTTC

V: TRBV10-3
D: -
J: TRBJ2-3
size: large
CDR3: CAISESASPSTDTQYF
DNA: TGTGCCATCAGTGAGTCGGCTAGCCCTAGCACAGATACGCAGTATTTT

V: TRBV7-2
D: -
J: TRBJ1-2
size: medium-sized
CDR3: CASSLAGAYGYTF
DNA: TGTGCCAGCAGCTTAGCGGGGGCCTATGGCTACACCTTC

V: TRBV9
D: -
J: TRBJ2-2
size: medium-sized
CDR3: CASSVASGELFF
DNA: TGTGCCAGCAGCGTAGCTTCCGGGGAGCTGTTTTTT

V: TRBV3-1
D: -
J: TRBJ2-1
size: -
CDR3: CASSQEGEQFF
DNA: TGTGCCAGCAGCCAAGAGGGTGAGCAGTTCTTC

V: TRBV6-5
D: TRBD2
J: TRBJ2-1
size: many
CDR3: CASSYGGAGRAFEQFF
DNA: TGTGCCAGCAGTTACGGAGGAGCGGGGAGGGCCTTTGAGCAGTTCTTC

V: TRBV9
D: TRBD2
J: TRBJ2-1
size: medium-sized
CDR3: CASSVGVGTSGYNEQFF
DNA: TGTGCCAGCAGCGTAGGGGTAGGGACTAGCGGGTACAATGAGCAGTTCTTC

V: TRBV7-9
D: TRBD1
J: TRBJ1-2
size: many
CDR3: CASSWSETGGVTF
DNA: TGTGCCAGCAGCTGGAGCGAGACAGGGGGGGTCACCTTC

V: TRBV7-2
D: -
J: TRBJ2-3
size: many
CDR3: CASGRDPSTDTQYF
DNA: TGTGCCAGTGGACGGGATCCTAGCACAGATACGCAGTATTTT

V: TRBV7-2
D: -
J: TRBJ2-7
size: many
CDR3: CASSRQSAYEQYF
DNA: TGTGCCAGCAGCCGCCAAAGCGCCTACGAGCAGTACTTC

V: TRBV7-9
D: -
J: TRBJ1-1
size: many
CDR3: CASSLLRETEAFF
DNA: TGTGCCAGCAGCTTATTGAGGGAAACTGAAGCTTTCTTT

V: TRBV5-1
D: TRBD2
J: TRBJ2-1
size: many
CDR3: CASSLGLAGFANEQFF
DNA: TGCGCCAGCAGCTTGGGACTAGCGGGATTCGCCAATGAGCAGTTCTTC

V: TRBV5-1
D: TRBD1
J: TRBJ2-3
size: many
CDR3: CASSSTGGDADTQYF
DNA: TGCGCCAGCAGCTCGACAGGGGGCGATGCAGATACGCAGTATTTT

V: TRBV11-2
D: -
J: TRBJ2-7
size: many
CDR3: CASSLDGIVGGWMEYEQYF
DNA: TGTGCCAGCAGCTTAGATGGGATCGTAGGCGGCTGGATGGAATACGAGCAGTACTTC

V: TRBV9
D: TRBD2
J: TRBJ2-1
size: -
CDR3: CASSEGTSGNEQFF
DNA: TGTGCCAGCAGCGAGGGGACTAGCGGGAATGAGCAGTTCTTC

V: TRBV5-1
D: -
J: TRBJ1-4
size: many
CDR3: CASAGESEEKLFF
DNA: TGCGCGAGCGCAGGGGAATCAGAAGAAAAACTGTTTTTT

V: TRBV7-8
D: -
J: TRBJ2-5
size: many
CDR3: CASSLGAAQETQYF
DNA: TGTGCCAGCAGCTTAGGGGCAGCCCAAGAGACCCAGTACTTC

V: TRBV6-5
D: -
J: TRBJ1-4
size: medium-sized
CDR3: CASSYRGGRYEKLFF
DNA: TGTGCCAGCAGTTACAGGGGCGGGCGGTATGAAAAACTGTTTTTT

V: TRBV27
D: -
J: TRBJ1-5
size: large
CDR3: CASRGAYGQPQHF
DNA: TGTGCCAGCCGGGGGGCGTATGGTCAGCCCCAGCATTTT

V: TRBV6-1
D: -
J: TRBJ1-2
size: medium-sized
CDR3: CASSEALGDFRSYTF
DNA: TGTGCCAGCAGTGAAGCGCTAGGGGACTTTCGGAGCTACACCTTC

V: TRBV12-3/TRBV12-4
D: TRBD1
J: TRBJ1-4
size: medium-sized
CDR3: CASSLWDRGREKLFF
DNA: TGTGCCAGCAGTTTATGGGACAGGGGCAGAGAAAAACTGTTTTTT

V: TRBV5-1
D: TRBD2
J: TRBJ2-7
size: many
CDR3: CASSFRLAGQDYEQYF
DNA: TGCGCCAGCAGCTTCAGACTAGCGGGGCAAGACTACGAGCAGTACTTC

V: TRBV20-1
D: -
J: TRBJ1-5
size: many
CDR3: CSARTTGNQPQHF
DNA: TGCAGTGCTAGGACGACAGGCAATCAGCCCCAGCATTTT

V: TRBV20-1
D: TRBD2
J: TRBJ2-3
size: many
CDR3: CSATTSALSRYTQYF
DNA: TGCAGTGCTACTACTAGCGCCCTGTCGAGATATACGCAGTATTTT

V: TRBV5-4
D: -
J: TRBJ2-1
size: many
CDR3: CASSLTGDSYNEQFF
DNA: TGTGCCAGCAGCTTGACAGGTGATTCCTACAATGAGCAGTTCTTC

V: TRBV6-6
D: -
J: TRBJ2-7
size: medium-sized
CDR3: CAIAQGVRQYEQYF
DNA: TGTGCCATCGCTCAGGGAGTGAGACAATACGAGCAGTACTTC

V: TRBV12-3/TRBV12-4
D: TRBD2
J: TRBJ2-1
size: many
CDR3: CASSFGLAGGPPPEQFF
DNA: TGTGCCAGCAGTTTTGGACTAGCGGGAGGCCCCCCCCCGGAGCAGTTCTTC

V: TRBV27
D: -
J: TRBJ1-2
size: -
CDR3: CASSFRGGILGYTF
DNA: TGTGCCAGCAGTTTTAGAGGGGGGATCTTAGGCTACACCTTC

V: TRBV7-9
D: TRBD2
J: TRBJ2-1
size: many
CDR3: CASSSTLAGAYSEQFF
DNA: TGTGCCAGCAGCTCGACCCTAGCGGGAGCCTACAGTGAGCAGTTCTTC

V: TRBV11-2
D: TRBD1
J: TRBJ2-1
size: few
CDR3: CASSSSRGLPDAEQFF
DNA: TGTGCCAGCAGCTCCTCGAGGGGGCTTCCTGATGCTGAGCAGTTCTTC

V: TRBV6-1
D: -
J: TRBJ2-7
size: medium-sized
CDR3: CASRDGAGEQYF
DNA: TGTGCCAGCAGGGACGGGGCGGGAGAGCAGTACTTC

V: TRBV4-2
D: TRBD1
J: TRBJ1-2
size: few
CDR3: CASSQEGRDRVGNGYTF
DNA: TGTGCCAGCAGCCAAGAAGGCAGAGACAGGGTAGGGAATGGCTACACCTTC

V: TRBV5-1
D: TRBD2
J: TRBJ2-1
size: many
CDR3: CASSLGTSGRARYNEQFF
DNA: TGCGCCAGCAGCTTGGGGACTAGCGGGAGGGCCAGGTACAATGAGCAGTTCTTC

V: TRBV20-1
D: TRBD2
J: TRBJ2-1
size: many
CDR3: CSARDPTSGKNEQFF
DNA: TGCAGTGCTAGAGATCCGACTAGCGGGAAGAATGAGCAGTTCTTC

V: TRBV15
D: -
J: TRBJ2-1
size: -
CDR3: CATSRDLGASNEQFF
DNA: TGTGCCACCAGCAGAGATTTAGGAGCCTCTAATGAGCAGTTCTTC

V: TRBV15
D: -
J: TRBJ2-7
size: many
CDR3: CATSLDMHSLEQYF
DNA: TGTGCCACCTCGTTGGACATGCATTCCCTCGAGCAGTACTTC

V: TRBV12-3/TRBV12-4
D: -
J: TRBJ2-1
size: many
CDR3: CASSFGAGNSYNEQFF
DNA: TGTGCCAGCAGTTTTGGTGCGGGAAACTCCTACAATGAGCAGTTCTTC

V: TRBV11-3
D: TRBD1
J: TRBJ2-1
size: many
CDR3: CASSSQGDSSYNEQFF
DNA: TGTGCCAGCAGCTCCCAAGGGGACAGCTCCTACAATGAGCAGTTCTTC

V: TRBV5-1
D: TRBD1
J: TRBJ1-5
size: -
CDR3: CASSATGDQPQHF
DNA: TGCGCCAGCAGCGCTACAGGGGATCAGCCCCAGCATTTT

V: TRBV4-1
D: TRBD1
J: TRBJ1-4
size: many
CDR3: CASSAAQGANEKLFF
DNA: TGCGCCAGCAGCGCCGCACAGGGGGCTAATGAAAAACTGTTTTTT

V: TRBV12-3/TRBV12-4
D: -
J: TRBJ1-4
size: many
CDR3: CASSFGMVDSGEKLFF
DNA: TGTGCCAGCAGTTTTGGTATGGTTGATTCGGGTGAAAAACTGTTTTTT

V: TRBV27
D: TRBD2
J: TRBJ2-7
size: few
CDR3: CASSESAGGYEQYF
DNA: TGTGCCAGCAGTGAATCAGCGGGAGGCTACGAGCAGTACTTC

V: TRBV20-1
D: TRBD2
J: TRBJ2-7
size: many
CDR3: CSARAGGISYEQYF
DNA: TGCAGTGCTAGAGCGGGGGGGATCTCCTACGAGCAGTACTTC

V: TRBV3-1
D: -
J: TRBJ2-4
size: medium-sized
CDR3: CASSPTGTHPRYF
DNA: TGTGCCAGCAGCCCGACCGGGACCCACCCAAGGTACTTC

V: TRBV20-1
D: TRBD2
J: TRBJ2-3
size: many
CDR3: CSAPTSLPRNTQYF
DNA: TGCAGTGCTCCGACTAGCTTGCCTCGAAATACGCAGTATTTT

V: TRBV29-1
D: TRBD2
J: TRBJ2-7
size: -
CDR3: CSVGAGEGGEQYF
DNA: TGCAGCGTCGGAGCGGGAGAGGGGGGCGAGCAGTACTTC

V: TRBV6-6
D: -
J: TRBJ1-1
size: medium-sized
CDR3: CASRQQLGTEAFF
DNA: TGTGCCAGCCGACAGCAGCTAGGGACTGAAGCTTTCTTT

V: TRBV6-5
D: -
J: TRBJ2-7
size: -
CDR3: CASSYARRIYEQYF
DNA: TGTGCCAGCAGTTACGCAAGACGGATCTACGAGCAGTACTTC